A selection of T cell receptor beta chains follows, all from one sample in a study of cytomegalovirus exposure and HLA in healthy donors. Only in-frame clones appear in the TCRdb table, and some are missing; sequencing was by immunoSEQ multiplex PCR. The sample carries 43,000 or so clones, roughly 92% recorded once. Sequencing was carried out using PBMCs. Receptors originate from a man between 18 and 29 years old in good health and CMV-seronegative. Each CDR3 is given with its conserved first and last residue. D genes are given only for firm matches. Rows may omit the clone size; those that give it use once, few, many or a size class.

clone_size j_call d_call v_call cdr3_nt cdr3_aa
once TRBJ2-2 NA TRBV6-8 TGTGCCAGCAGTAAATCGAGTAGCACCGGGGAGCTGTTTTTT CASSKSSSTGELFF
NA TRBJ2-7 NA TRBV6-5 TGTGCCAGCGAGAACTACGAGCAGTACTTC CASENYEQYF
few TRBJ2-1 TRBD2 TRBV5-4 TGTGCCAGCAGTTTGACTAGCGGGGGTTACAATGAGCAGTTCTTC CASSLTSGGYNEQFF
once TRBJ2-1 NA TRBV18 TGTGCCAGCTCACCACTAAGCGGGTGGGATGAGCAGTTCTTC CASSPLSGWDEQFF
NA TRBJ2-1 TRBD1 TRBV28 TGTGCCAGCAGTAATACCGGGACAGGAGCTTACAATGAGCAGTTCTTC CASSNTGTGAYNEQFF
NA TRBJ1-3 NA TRBV7-9 TGTGCCAGCAGCGACCGACGGGGCTCTGGAAACACCATATATTTT CASSDRRGSGNTIYF
few TRBJ1-6 TRBD1 TRBV4-3 TGCGCCAGCAGCCACCTCGGACAGGTTAATTCACCCCTCCACTTT CASSHLGQVNSPLHF
NA TRBJ2-7 NA TRBV6-1 TGTGCCAGCAGCCCCAGGGGGGCCTACGAGCAGTACTTC CASSPRGAYEQYF
NA TRBJ1-1 TRBD1 TRBV29-1 TGCAGCCTCCACAGGGGTGGGTTGAACACTGAAGCTTTCTTT CSLHRGGLNTEAFF
NA TRBJ2-1 TRBD1 TRBV19 TGTGCCAGTAGGGGACAGGGGGTTTTTGTGAATGAGCAGTTCTTC CASRGQGVFVNEQFF
NA TRBJ2-7 TRBD1 TRBV2 TGTGCCAGCAGTACCGGGACAGCTAGCTACGAGCAGTACTTC CASSTGTASYEQYF
NA TRBJ2-1 TRBD2 TRBV7-2 TGTGCCAGCAGCCGCACGTGGGGGACTAGCGGGGGGCAGCAGTTCTTC CASSRTWGTSGGQQFF
NA TRBJ2-1 TRBD2 TRBV5-1 TGCGCCAGCAGCCCTAAGCGGGAGGGCCTTCGGTACAATGAGCAGTTCTTC CASSPKREGLRYNEQFF
once TRBJ2-3 NA TRBV5-6 TGTGCCAGCAGCCGGGGGGCCTTTCGCACAGATACGCAGTATTTT CASSRGAFRTDTQYF
NA TRBJ1-5 NA TRBV18 TGTGCCAGCTCACCGCCCCCCGGGGGTTATCAGCCCCAGCATTTT CASSPPPGGYQPQHF
NA TRBJ1-5 TRBD1 TRBV6-5 TGTGCCAGCAGTTACCGGGACAGGGGACGCCCCCAGCATTTT CASSYRDRGRPQHF
NA TRBJ1-4 TRBD1 TRBV2 TGTGCCAGCTTTCAGGGGGGTGAAAAACTGTTTTTT CASFQGGEKLFF
NA TRBJ2-1 TRBD2 TRBV28 TGTGCCAGCACCTTATGGGGGGGACTAGCGGGAGACAATGAGCAGTTCTTC CASTLWGGLAGDNEQFF
NA TRBJ1-2 TRBD1 TRBV29-1 TGCAGCGTTGAAACAGGGGGGGGCTATGGCTACACCTTC CSVETGGGYGYTF
NA TRBJ2-5 NA TRBV5-4 TGTGCCAGCAGCCCGGACAGAAAAGAGACCCAGTACTTC CASSPDRKETQYF
NA TRBJ1-5 NA TRBV15 TGTGCCACCAGCAGAGAGGGGGGGAGTGAGCCCCAGCATTTT CATSREGGSEPQHF
NA TRBJ1-2 NA TRBV7-9 TGTGCCAGCAGCTTATCCCTCTCTGGCTACACCTTC CASSLSLSGYTF
NA TRBJ2-3 NA TRBV27 TGTGCCAGCAGCCCTACAGGGACCACAGATACGCAGTATTTT CASSPTGTTDTQYF
NA TRBJ2-3 NA TRBV11-1 TGTGCCAGCAGCTTAGTCCAACACCACACAGATACGCAGTATTTT CASSLVQHHTDTQYF
once TRBJ1-1 NA TRBV5-4 TGTGCCAGCAGCTTCCTTGGGGGCCGTGGGGAAGCTTTCTTT CASSFLGGRGEAFF
few TRBJ2-1 TRBD2 TRBV7-8 TGTGCCAGCAGCGGAAGGGAGGGGACCTACAATGAGCAGTTCTTC CASSGREGTYNEQFF
NA TRBJ1-1 TRBD1 TRBV19 TGTGCCAGTAGTATAGTCGAAGACAGGGTAACTGAAGCTTTCTTT CASSIVEDRVTEAFF
NA TRBJ2-7 TRBD1 TRBV10-3 TGTGCCATCAGACCGGGACAGGGGGCTGAGTACTTC CAIRPGQGAEYF
NA TRBJ2-7 NA TRBV19 TGTGCCAGTAGTGTATCAGCGTACTACGAGCAGTACTTC CASSVSAYYEQYF
NA TRBJ1-1 NA TRBV7-9 TGTGCCAGCAGCGCCCGGGACATGAAAACTGAAGCTTTCTTT CASSARDMKTEAFF
NA TRBJ1-4 NA TRBV20-1 TGCAGTGCGGCAGGGAATGAAAAACTGTTTTTT CSAAGNEKLFF
NA TRBJ1-5 TRBD1 TRBV6-5 TGTGCCAGCAGCACCGACAGGGGCGGTAGGCAGCCCCAGCATTTT CASSTDRGGRQPQHF
NA TRBJ2-3 TRBD2 TRBV27 TGTGCCAGCAGTTCGTCAGGACTAGCGTTCGATACGCAGTATTTT CASSSSGLAFDTQYF
NA TRBJ2-1 NA TRBV21-1 TGTGCCAGCAACCCCTGGGCCTATAGCGGGGGGCCGAAGAGCTCCTACAATGAGCAGTTCTTC CASNPWAYSGGPKSSYNEQFF
NA TRBJ1-5 TRBD1 TRBV6-1 TGTGCCAGCAGTGAGCTACAGGGGGCTGGTCAGCCCCAGCATTTT CASSELQGAGQPQHF
NA TRBJ2-7 NA TRBV6-1 TGTGCCAGCAGGGGATCTCAATCGGGGGAGCAGTACTTC CASRGSQSGEQYF
NA TRBJ2-5 TRBD1 TRBV5-5 TGTGCCAGCAGCCCATGGGACAGAGAGTACGAGACCCAGTACTTC CASSPWDREYETQYF
NA TRBJ2-7 TRBD1 TRBV10-3 TGTGCCATCAGTGACTCGGGGACAGGCTCCGGCTGGTACTTC CAISDSGTGSGWYF
few TRBJ2-5 TRBD2 TRBV7-3 TGTGCCAGCAGCTTAGGGGCAGGACTAGCGTCGGAGACCCAGTACTTC CASSLGAGLASETQYF
NA TRBJ2-3 TRBD2 TRBV15 TGTGCCACCAGCAAGAGGCAAATAGCGGGAGGTGGGGATACGCAGTATTTT CATSKRQIAGGGDTQYF
NA TRBJ2-3 TRBD2 TRBV7-9 TGTGCCAGCAGCTTACGTACCGGGACTAGCGGAGATACGCAGTATTTT CASSLRTGTSGDTQYF
few TRBJ1-1 NA TRBV14 TGTGCCAGCAGCCGGAACAGGGTTGAAGCTTTCTTT CASSRNRVEAFF
NA TRBJ2-7 NA TRBV5-6 TGTGCCAGCAGCTCAACCTACGAGCAGTACTTC CASSSTYEQYF
once TRBJ2-7 NA TRBV5-8 TGTGCCAGCAGCTTCGGGACACAATACTACGAGCAGTACTTC CASSFGTQYYEQYF
NA TRBJ1-2 NA TRBV5-5 TGTGCCAGCACCCCAGGAGTGGGGGGACTCTATGGCTACACCTTC CASTPGVGGLYGYTF
medium-sized TRBJ2-5 TRBD2 TRBV7-6 TGTGCCAGCAGCTTACTAGCGGAAGAGACCCAGTACTTC CASSLLAEETQYF
NA TRBJ1-2 NA TRBV5-1 TGCGCCAGCAGCTTGGCAGGGGATGGCTATGGCTACACCTTC CASSLAGDGYGYTF
NA TRBJ1-1 TRBD1 TRBV29-1 TGCAGCGGTAAACAGGGGGTCGGCACTGAAGCTTTCTTT CSGKQGVGTEAFF
NA TRBJ2-3 TRBD2 TRBV19 TGTGCCAGTAGTATACCGACGACTAGCGGGAGCACAGATACGCAGTATTTT CASSIPTTSGSTDTQYF
NA TRBJ2-3 NA TRBV7-6 TGTGCCAGCAGCCTTCGGACAGCAAGAATAGATACGCAGTATTTT CASSLRTARIDTQYF
NA TRBJ2-7 TRBD1 TRBV5-4 TGTGCCAGCAGCTCGGCCCGGGACAGCGACGAGCAGTACTTC CASSSARDSDEQYF
NA TRBJ2-1 NA TRBV7-6 TGTGCCAGCAGCTCACTCTTAGGAGCTTCCTACAATGAGCAGTTCTTC CASSSLLGASYNEQFF
NA TRBJ2-5 NA TRBV19 TGTGCCAGTAGTATAGGGGGGCGCGGGGGAGAGACCCAGTACTTC CASSIGGRGGETQYF
NA TRBJ2-7 TRBD1 TRBV4-1 TGCGCCAGCAGCCTAGGACAGGACTCCTACGAGCAGTACTTC CASSLGQDSYEQYF
NA TRBJ1-4 TRBD1 TRBV7-8 TGTGCCAGCAGCATATCGGGACAGTCGGAAAAACTGTTTTTT CASSISGQSEKLFF
NA TRBJ1-1 TRBD1 TRBV18 TGTGCCAGCTCGGCTACAGGGGGAACTGAAGCTTTCTTT CASSATGGTEAFF
NA TRBJ2-2 NA TRBV7-9 TGTGCCAGCAGCTGGGTGACAGCGAACACCGGGGAGCTGTTTTTT CASSWVTANTGELFF
NA TRBJ2-3 NA TRBV11-2 TGTGCCAGCAGCTTAGGGCTTTTTAGCACAGATACGCAGTATTTT CASSLGLFSTDTQYF